One sample yielded the 5 T cell receptor beta chains listed below, sequenced in a study of neurological immune-mediated disorders. TCRdb re-derived calls from the 5' RACE reads in MiXCR, one entry per CDR3 protein. This table has roughly 70,000 distinct CDR3 sequences, 4.8% appearing once. The specimen was PBMCs. The receptor source for this set is a woman in her 70s with multiple sclerosis.

Ten or more counts support this clonotype. This sequence joins TRBV5-1 and TRBJ1-5, with a possible D match to TRBD1 (5 bases). From germline, CDR1 is SGHRS and CDR2 YFSETQ. With 4 bases removed from V and 4 bases from J, the gap between germline ends came to 12 bases. CDR3 length equals 14 residues. The DNA for the CDR3 is TGCGCCAGCAGCCTCGACAGTGCTAATCAGCCCCAGCATTTT. It translates to CASSLDSANQPQHF.

This clonotype was seen ten or more times. The V gene is TRBV7-2, the J gene TRBJ2-1, with TRBD2 identical over 7 bases. CDR1 is SGHTA, CDR2 FQGNSA, per germline. This CDR3 has 16 amino acids. Trimming removed 1 base from V and 4 bases from J; junction bases left unmatched: 7. CDR3 loop: CASSLVWPGGYNEQFF. In DNA, the CDR3 is TGTGCCAGCAGCTTAGTCTGGCCCGGGGGGTACAATGAGCAGTTCTTC.

This clonotype was found many times. The CDR3 coding sequence is TGTGCCAGCTGCGCCGGGACAGTCGGGGAAAAACTGTTTTTT. This gives the protein CASCAGTVGEKLFF. The gene calls are TRBV12-3 or TRBV12-4 and TRBJ1-4; 7 nucleotides align to TRBD1. V trimming: 8 bases; J trimming: 8 bases; junction bases outside the gene matches: 11. This CDR3 spans 14 amino acids.

This clonotype was seen ten or more times. The CDR3 sequence: CSARDVESSTDTQYF. DNA of the CDR3: TGCAGTGCTAGAGATGTGGAATCTAGCACAGATACGCAGTATTTT. V gene TRBV20-1 combines with J gene TRBJ2-3; D ambiguous. V was pared by 0 bases and J by 0 bases, with 10 bases between. Germline V gene lookup returns CDR1 DFQATT and CDR2 SNEGSKA (reference sequence). The CDR3 spans 15 residues.

This clonotype was seen at least ten times. The chain employs TRBV7-9 and TRBJ1-2; no firm D call. The CDR3 length is 14 residues. V lost 0 bases to trimming and J lost 3 bases, with 8 bases between them. CDR1 and CDR2 from the germline V gene are SEHNR and FQNEAQ (reference sequence). The chain's CDR3 is CASSLASDHYGYTF. In DNA form, the CDR3 reads TGTGCCAGCAGCTTAGCGTCAGATCACTATGGCTACACCTTC.